This T cell receptor (beta chain) was retrieved from a study of CD8+ T cells in alopecia areata. cDNA serving as the sequencing template came from extracted, reverse transcribed RNA. The assay was immunoSEQ multiplex PCR, and TCRdb's table has in-frame clones only and misses some. The sample has about 120,000 clones, more than 40% seen once. In the case of this clone: Its target is not known. Other DNA sequences of this sample code for an identical CDR3.

Study outcomes and limitations: Clonality in lesional scalp, especially alopecia totalis/universalis, exceeded that of normal scalp.

Documented treatment: oral pan-JAK inhibitor, 5-10 mg twice daily. CDR1 GTSNPN and CDR2 SVGIG come from the germline V gene (reference sequence). Deletions cut 2 bases from V and 4 bases from J, with 12 bases between. This CDR3 has 14 amino acids. The TCR sequence derives from a human donor with alopecia areata. The chain links TRBV30 to TRBJ1-5; D may be TRBD1 (6 bases). This specimen consisted of CD4+ T cells sorted from blood, obtained at week 4, from a patient treated with tofacitinib. The CDR3 region is CAWSKDRGNQPQHF. The CDR3 DNA reads as TGTGCCTGGAGTAAGGACAGAGGAAATCAGCCCCAGCATTTT.